The 32 T cell receptor beta chains in this list originate from one sample, sequenced in a study of glioma-infiltrating T cells. Using RNA template, CDR3s of TCR alpha and beta were amplified with iRepertoire arm-PCR. TCRdb ran MiXCR on the multiplex PCR reads and lists one entry per CDR3 protein. The data show roughly 120,000 distinct CDR3 sequences, roughly 24% seen once. Sequencing was performed on glioma tissue, nonneoplastic brain tissue, or PBMCs (not recorded which). These receptor sequences come from a human donor with low-grade glioma or glioblastoma, undergoing nonglioma brain surgery, or in good health (not recorded which).

This clonotype was seen many times. The chain couples TRBV27 to TRBJ1-1; no reliable D call. The CDR3 is made up of 16 amino acids. Trimming pared 2 bases from V and 2 bases from J, leaving 15 bases between. CDR1 is MNHEY, CDR2 SMNVEV, per germline (reference sequence). CDR3 in DNA: TGTGCCAGCAGTTTAGGGTTGGCGCAGATTAACACTGAAGCTTTCTTT. It specifies CASSLGLAQINTEAFF.

The sample holds many counts of this clonotype. This rearrangement joins TRBV28 to TRBJ1-1, with D perhaps TRBD1 (6 bases). This CDR3 spans 13 amino acids. Looked up from germline, CDR1 is MDHEN and CDR2 is SYDVKM. Trimming removed 8 bases from V and 0 bases from J, with 10 bases in between. The CDR3 spells CASDRNMNTEAFF. Here the CDR3 DNA reads TGTGCCAGCGACAGGAACATGAACACTGAAGCTTTCTTT.

There are many counts of this clonotype. The rearrangement joins TRBV7-2 to TRBJ2-3, with 7 bases that match TRBD1. V lost 3 bases, J lost 5 bases, and 11 bases stayed unmatched. Germline loops: CDR1 SGHTA, CDR2 FQGNSA. The CDR3 has 16 amino acids. The CDR3 DNA sequence: TGTGCCAGCAGCTTCAATGACAGGGTAAATGGAGATACGCAGTATTTT. It yields the protein CASSFNDRVNGDTQYF. Complete variable domain (other parts from reference TRBV7-2 and TRBJ2-3): GAGVSQSPSNKVTEKGKDVELRCDPISGHTALYWYRQSLGQGLEFLIYFQGNSAPDKSGLPSDRFSAERTGGSVSTLTIQRTQQEDSAVYLCASSFNDRVNGDTQYFGPGTRLTVL.

V gene TRBV3-1 combines with J gene TRBJ2-1; TRBD2 aligns across 11 bases. The CDR3 runs to 19 residues. Germline V gives CDR1 LGHDT, CDR2 YNNKEL (reference sequence). V was pared by 3 bases and J by 0 bases, with 10 bases of the junction left unmatched. This chain's CDR3 is CASSHPTSGTSSSYNEQFF. The CDR3 DNA reads as TGTGCCAGCAGCCATCCGACTAGCGGGACTTCTAGCTCCTACAATGAGCAGTTCTTC.

In regard to this clonotype: A much larger clone differs from this one at a single base, so this may be a read error. V gene TRBV12-3 or TRBV12-4 combines with J gene TRBJ2-1; 8 nucleotides match TRBD2. The V segment lost 4 bases and the J segment 3 bases; nucleotides outside the gene matches: 5. This CDR3 spans 15 amino acids. The DNA for the CDR3 is TGTGCCAGCAGTTCCAGCGGGAGTTACTACAATGAGCAGTTCTTC. Its protein is CASSSSGSYYNEQFF.

This clonotype is a singleton in its sample. V is TRBV20-1 and J is TRBJ2-7; perhaps TRBD1 as D (5 bases). CDR3 length: 13 amino acids. From germline, CDR1 is DFQATT and CDR2 SNEGSKA (reference sequence). V was clipped by 1 base and J by 8 bases, with 15 bases between them. The chain's CDR3 is CSARVQGSSQQYF. In DNA, the CDR3 is TGCAGTGCTAGAGTGCAGGGTTCCAGCCAGCAGTACTTC.

V and J are TRBV12-3 or TRBV12-4 and TRBJ1-5, with D unresolved. CDR3 size: 16 residues. V lost 3 bases and J lost 6, with 18 bases in between. The CDR3 bases are TGTGCCAGCAGTTTTGACATCAGCGGTGGATTTCAGCCCCAGCATTTT. Its translation: CASSFDISGGFQPQHF.

As regards this clonotype: Being one base from a much bigger clone, this may be a read error. The chain is built from TRBV20-1 and TRBJ2-5, with 8 bases that match TRBD1. This CDR3 has 13 residues. V was clipped by 5 bases and J by 2 bases; unmatched bases: 4. CDR1 and CDR2 from the germline V gene are DFQATT and SNEGSKA (reference sequence). CDR3 DNA: TGCAGTGCTCCTAACAGGGGGCAAGAGACCCAGTACTTC. As protein: CSAPNRGQETQYF.

This clonotype was counted ten times or more. This rearrangement joins TRBV12-3 or TRBV12-4 to TRBJ2-6; D remains unclear. The V and J ends lost 0 bases and 0 bases respectively, with 6 bases between them. The CDR3 runs 16 residues. CDR3 loop: CASSLATSSGANVLTF. In DNA form, the CDR3 reads TGTGCCAGCAGTTTAGCTACCAGCTCTGGGGCCAACGTCCTGACTTTC.

This clonotype was detected only a few times. Given a much more abundant clone one base away, this may be a read error. V is TRBV6-1 and J is TRBJ2-7; D remains ambiguous. This CDR3 spans 11 amino acids. Germline CDR1 is MNHNS and CDR2 is SASEGT. CDR3 loop: CTSSLTYEQYF. DNA for the CDR3: TGTACCAGCAGCCTAACCTACGAGCAGTACTTC.

This clonotype has ten or more counts. The chain uses TRBV6-1 and TRBJ2-1; 8 bases are a match to TRBD2. V trimming: 5 bases; J trimming: 3 bases; junction bases outside the gene matches: 9. This CDR3 has 16 amino acids. The germline V gene encodes CDR1 MNHNS and CDR2 SASEGT. CDR3 sequence (DNA): TGTGCCAGCAGTCTACCCCCCGGGACTAGCTACAATGAGCAGTTCTTC. Its translation is CASSLPPGTSYNEQFF.

This clonotype was seen many times. The chain couples TRBV28 to TRBJ1-5; 9 bases are a match to TRBD1. The CDR3 has 18 residues. Looked up from germline, CDR1 is MDHEN and CDR2 is SYDVKM. With V trimmed by 5 bases and J by 0 bases, 11 bases remained unmatched. CDR3 DNA sequence: TGTGCCAGCAGTGAGAGGACAGGGGACTTCCATAGCAATCAGCCCCAGCATTTT. Amino acids: CASSERTGDFHSNQPQHF. The whole variable domain, remainder taken from reference TRBV28 and TRBJ1-5, is DVKVTQSSRYLVKRTGEKVFLECVQDMDHENMFWYRQDPGLGLRLIYFSYDVKMKEKGDIPEGYSVSREKKERFSLILESASTNQTSMYLCASSERTGDFHSNQPQHFGDGTRLSIL.

V gene TRBV3-1 combines with J gene TRBJ2-3; 7 nucleotides match TRBD2. V lost 1 base and J lost 1; bases outside the gene matches: 8. The V gene's germline CDR1 is LGHDT and CDR2 YNNKEL (reference sequence). The CDR3 is 17 amino acids. The CDR3 region is CASSQGRAGAGTDTQYF. The DNA for the CDR3 is TGTGCCAGCAGCCAAGGACGGGCGGGAGCGGGCACAGATACGCAGTATTTT.

For this clonotype: A much bigger clone sits one base away, suggesting this may be a read error. Given the absence of the conserved phenylalanine or tryptophan at the CDR3 end, a read error is likely. The DNA is left out, because the CDR3 cannot be placed on it with certainty; the CDR3 is given as TCRdb lists it. This sequence joins TRBV6-2 or TRBV6-3 and TRBJ1-2. The CDR3 is made up of 9 amino acids, end residues included. In germline, CDR1 is MNHEY, CDR2 SVGEGT. CDR3 protein: CASSYPSLL.

This clonotype appeared a few times. This chain joins TRBV3-1 and TRBJ2-1; 8 bases match TRBD2. Per germline, CDR1 LGHDT and CDR2 YNNKEL (reference sequence). The CDR3 runs to 16 residues. The trim removed 5 bases at V and 2 bases at J, leaving 8 bases unmatched. In DNA, the CDR3 is TGTGCCAGCAGCAATATAGCGGGGTCTCCCTACAATGAGCAGTTCTTC. It codes for CASSNIAGSPYNEQFF.

This clonotype was seen ten or more times. This sequence joins TRBV19 and TRBJ2-3; the D gene could be TRBD1 or TRBD2 (6 bases each). CDR3 size: 14 residues. Germline CDR1 reads LNHDA; CDR2 reads SQIVND (reference sequence). The germline V and J ends were trimmed by 7 bases and 3 bases, with 14 bases remaining between them. Here the CDR3 reads CASKGGIGTDTQYF. The CDR3, as DNA: TGTGCCAGTAAAGGGGGGATTGGGACAGATACGCAGTATTTT.

This clonotype showed up many times. This sequence joins TRBV27 and TRBJ2-5; 8 nucleotides agree with TRBD1. CDR3 length: 14 residues. Germline V gene lookup returns CDR1 MNHEY and CDR2 SMNVEV (reference sequence). V lost 4 bases and J lost 5; bases outside the gene matches: 6. CDR3 amino acids: CASSSTGAGETQYF. CDR3 DNA: TGTGCCAGCAGTTCGACAGGGGCGGGGGAGACCCAGTACTTC.

This clonotype has ten or more counts. The chain is built from TRBV6-6 and TRBJ1-2; D might be TRBD1 (6 bases). CDR3 length: 13 amino acids. Germline V gives CDR1 MNHNY, CDR2 SVGAGI (reference sequence). Trimming pared 2 bases from V and 6 bases from J, leaving 10 bases between. The CDR3 DNA follows: TGTGCCAGCAGTTACATCAGGGGTAATGGCTACACCTTC. Amino acid sequence: CASSYIRGNGYTF.

V and J are TRBV12-3 or TRBV12-4 and TRBJ2-5, with D unresolved. Trimming left V 3 bases short and J 2 bases short, with 7 bases between. The CDR3 loop spans 13 amino acids. CDR3 nucleotide sequence: TGTGCCAGCAGTTTTGGTATTCAAGAGACCCAGTACTTC. This sequence encodes CASSFGIQETQYF.

Concerning this clonotype itself: Since a much larger clone is just one base distant, this may be a read error. The rearrangement joins TRBV4-3 to TRBJ2-7; D is undetermined. Germline V CDR1 and CDR2: LGHNA, YSLEER. With 6 bases removed from V and 5 bases from J, the gap between germline ends came to 14 bases. This CDR3 is 13 amino acids long. The CDR3 reads CASRQRLKDEQYF. DNA for the CDR3: TGCGCCAGCAGACAGAGGCTTAAAGACGAGCAGTACTTC.

This clonotype was seen repeatedly, ten times or more. This rearrangement joins TRBV14 to TRBJ2-7, with a possible D match to TRBD1 (6 bases). The ends were cut back, 1 base at V and 3 bases at J, with 7 bases in the middle. CDR1 SGHDN and CDR2 FVKESK come from the germline V gene. CDR3 size: 13 residues. CDR3 DNA: TGTGCCAGCAGCCAAGCAGGGGACTACGAGCAGTACTTC. Encoded protein: CASSQAGDYEQYF.

This clonotype was detected many times. V gene TRBV7-2 combines with J gene TRBJ1-1; D uncertain. Trimming left V 2 bases short and J 5 bases short, with 15 bases between. CDR3 size: 15 residues. Germline V lookup: CDR1 SGHTA, CDR2 FQGNSA. The CDR3 protein is CASSLSPPRETEAFF. The CDR3 DNA reads as TGTGCCAGCAGCTTATCGCCCCCCCGAGAGACTGAAGCTTTCTTT.

This clonotype has ten or more counts. V and J are TRBV28 and TRBJ1-1, with D hard to call. Per the germline V gene, CDR1 is MDHEN and CDR2 is SYDVKM. This CDR3 region has 15 residues. V lost 0 bases, J lost 0 bases, and 8 bases lay in between. CDR3 nucleotide sequence: TGTGCCAGCAGTTTATGGGAGCGCATGAACACTGAAGCTTTCTTT. Translated: CASSLWERMNTEAFF.

This clonotype has a count of ten or more. This rearrangement joins TRBV6-1 to TRBJ1-5, with a possible D match to TRBD1 (6 bases). The length of the CDR3 is 15 residues. V lost 6 bases and J 4 bases, leaving 16 bases between the germline ends. Germline V gene lookup returns CDR1 MNHNS and CDR2 SASEGT. The CDR3 region is CASSEDSVFNQPQHF. In DNA form, the CDR3 reads TGTGCCAGCAGCGAGGACAGTGTCTTTAATCAGCCCCAGCATTTT.

A note on this clonotype: This sequence may be a read error, since a much larger clone differs from it by one base. The genes are TRBV7-2 and TRBJ2-3, with D maybe TRBD2 (5 bases). Germline V gene sequence: CDR1 SGHTA, CDR2 FQGNSA. The CDR3 is made up of 15 amino acids. V gave up 0 bases and J gave up 5 bases, with 12 bases separating them. As DNA, the CDR3 is TGTGCCAGCAGCTTAGCCCTAGAGGGAGTAGATACGCAGTATTTT. This codes for CASSLALEGVDTQYF.

This clonotype came up a few times. V is TRBV4-1 and J is TRBJ1-2; TRBD1 matches 7 bases. Trimming at V came to 2 bases and at J to 1 base, leaving 10 bases not matched to a gene. This CDR3 is built from 17 residues. CDR1 is MGHRA and CDR2 is YSYEKL in the germline V gene. CDR3 coding DNA: TGCGCCAGCAGCCAACCGCGGGACAGAGCATTTAACTATGGCTACACCTTC. It encodes CASSQPRDRAFNYGYTF.

About this clonotype: A clone one base away is much larger, so this may be a read error. The chain recombines TRBV10-2 with TRBJ2-7; no clear D. Germline V gene sequence: CDR1 WSHSY, CDR2 SAAADI. The CDR3 has 10 amino acids. Trimming cost V 3 bases and J 11 bases, with 8 bases left between them. This chain's CDR3 is CASSDNRKYF. The CDR3, as DNA: TGCGCCAGCAGTGATAATCGGAAGTACTTC.

This clonotype was seen repeatedly, ten times or more. The J gene is TRBJ2-1, the V gene TRBV11-1; no reliable D call. The germline V gene has CDR1 SGHAT and CDR2 FQDESV (reference sequence). The V gene lost 5 bases and the J gene lost 10 bases, with 9 bases spanning the gap. The length of the CDR3 is 11 residues. The CDR3 bases are TGTGCCAGCAGCCTTAGTTTGGAGCAGTTCTTC. Amino acids: CASSLSLEQFF.

This clonotype showed up many times. The gene calls are TRBV20-1 and TRBJ2-5; the D gene is possibly TRBD2 (6 bases). V shed 0 bases and J shed 3 bases, with 8 bases lying between them. This CDR3 region has 13 residues. The germline gives CDR1 DFQATT, CDR2 SNEGSKA (reference sequence). CDR3 DNA: TGCAGTGCTAGAGACGCGGGAAAAGAGACCCAGTACTTC. Residues: CSARDAGKETQYF.

This rearrangement joins TRBV29-1 to TRBJ1-5, with D maybe TRBD1 (6 bases). The CDR3 consists of 13 residues. Germline V lookup: CDR1 SQVTM, CDR2 ANQGSEA. With 6 bases removed from V and 4 bases from J, the gap between germline ends came to 13 bases. In nucleotides, the CDR3 is TGCAGCGTCGGCCAGGGGCAGAATCAGCCCCAGCATTTT. It translates to CSVGQGQNQPQHF.

This clonotype was found many times. The V and J genes are TRBV6-6 and TRBJ1-1; D is ambiguous. The CDR3 length is 14 residues. The V and J ends lost 2 bases and 4 bases respectively, with 11 bases between them. From germline, CDR1 is MNHNY and CDR2 SVGAGI (reference sequence). The CDR3 DNA sequence: TGTGCCAGCAGTTACAACATTCGGGTCACTGAAGCTTTCTTT. It yields the protein CASSYNIRVTEAFF.

This clonotype has more than one count but fewer than ten. The chain recombines TRBV29-1 with TRBJ2-7; 11 bases line up with TRBD1. J gave up 4 bases and V 6 bases, and 5 bases lay outside the gene matches. Germline CDR1 SQVTM, CDR2 ANQGSEA. The CDR3 consists of 13 residues. CDR3 sequence reads: CSVRTGGVYEQYF. CDR3 coding DNA: TGCAGCGTAAGGACAGGGGGCGTTTACGAGCAGTACTTC.